These T cell receptor beta chains were read from a single sample in a study of identical twins. Using its own MiXCR run on the 5' RACE reads, TCRdb lists one record per CDR3 protein. The sample records fewer than 550,000 distinct CDR3 sequences, over 12% being singletons. The sample was also linked to a second study, of yellow fever vaccine responses in identical twins.

The sample was CD4+ T cells sorted from blood. The receptors originated from a woman between 18 and 30 years old in good health. Each CDR3 is given with its conserved first and last residue.

v_gene: TRBV5-1; j_gene: TRBJ1-1; CDR3aa: CASSRLGGNTEAFF
v_gene: TRBV20-1; j_gene: TRBJ2-6; CDR3aa: CSATSGAGANVLTF
v_gene: TRBV7-9; j_gene: TRBJ1-1; CDR3aa: CASSTLRQGLNTEAFF
v_gene: TRBV6-5; j_gene: TRBJ1-6; CDR3aa: CASSHRRANNSPLHF
v_gene: TRBV12-3/TRBV12-4; j_gene: TRBJ1-4; CDR3aa: CASSLVYEKLFF
v_gene: TRBV4-1; j_gene: TRBJ2-1; CDR3aa: CASSQDWSHRAYNEQFF
v_gene: TRBV10-3; j_gene: TRBJ1-1; CDR3aa: CAISDRGFSAFF
v_gene: TRBV18; j_gene: TRBJ2-7; CDR3aa: CASSFGSGPAYEQYF
v_gene: TRBV12-3/TRBV12-4; j_gene: TRBJ2-7; CDR3aa: CASSITGGFVEQYF
v_gene: TRBV6-5; j_gene: TRBJ1-6; CDR3aa: CASSSRLLAGNSPLHF
v_gene: TRBV7-8; j_gene: TRBJ1-5; CDR3aa: CASSLQVKQPQHF
v_gene: TRBV7-9; j_gene: TRBJ2-7; CDR3aa: CASSGGIQGEYEQYF
v_gene: TRBV12-3/TRBV12-4; j_gene: TRBJ1-3; CDR3aa: CAIADRSSGNTIYF
v_gene: TRBV12-3/TRBV12-4; j_gene: TRBJ2-2; CDR3aa: CASSFGVSQTGELFF
v_gene: TRBV4-1; j_gene: TRBJ2-1; CDR3aa: CASSYSGPKQFF
v_gene: TRBV21-1; j_gene: TRBJ2-7; CDR3aa: CANNGDSSYEQYF
v_gene: TRBV6-5; j_gene: TRBJ2-1; CDR3aa: CASSYSLASGSFEQFF
v_gene: TRBV4-2; j_gene: TRBJ2-1; CDR3aa: CASSQDVRDNEQFF
v_gene: TRBV5-6; j_gene: TRBJ1-1; CDR3aa: CASTGTPSATEAFF
v_gene: TRBV25-1; j_gene: TRBJ1-2; CDR3aa: CASSDSPTATKGYTF
v_gene: TRBV9; j_gene: TRBJ2-3; CDR3aa: CASSPGTSAYSTDTQYF
v_gene: TRBV5-1; j_gene: TRBJ2-3; CDR3aa: CASSYREAPDTQYF
v_gene: TRBV10-2; j_gene: TRBJ2-2; CDR3aa: CASILAGGTGELFF
v_gene: TRBV20-1; j_gene: TRBJ2-7; CDR3aa: CSADHGVNGQYF
v_gene: TRBV10-1; j_gene: TRBJ2-7; CDR3aa: CASSERTGYDYEQYF